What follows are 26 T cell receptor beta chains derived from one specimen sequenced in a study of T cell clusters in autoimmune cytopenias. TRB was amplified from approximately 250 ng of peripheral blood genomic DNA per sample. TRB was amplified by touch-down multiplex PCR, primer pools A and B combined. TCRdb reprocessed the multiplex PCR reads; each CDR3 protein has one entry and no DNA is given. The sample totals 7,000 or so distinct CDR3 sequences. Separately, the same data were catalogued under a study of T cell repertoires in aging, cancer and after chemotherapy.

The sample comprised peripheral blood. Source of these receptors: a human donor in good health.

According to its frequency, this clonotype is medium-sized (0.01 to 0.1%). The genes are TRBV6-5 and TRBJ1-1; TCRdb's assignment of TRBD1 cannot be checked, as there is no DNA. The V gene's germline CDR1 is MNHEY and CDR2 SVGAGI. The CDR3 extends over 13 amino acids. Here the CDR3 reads CASKSTGVTEAFF.

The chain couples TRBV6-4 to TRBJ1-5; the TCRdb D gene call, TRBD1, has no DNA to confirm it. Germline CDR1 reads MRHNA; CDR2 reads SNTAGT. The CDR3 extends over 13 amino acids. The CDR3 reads CASTGQGISQAHF.

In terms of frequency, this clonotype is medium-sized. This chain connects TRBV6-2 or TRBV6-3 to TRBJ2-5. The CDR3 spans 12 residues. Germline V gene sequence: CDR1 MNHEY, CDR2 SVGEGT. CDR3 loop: CASSDSQETQYF.

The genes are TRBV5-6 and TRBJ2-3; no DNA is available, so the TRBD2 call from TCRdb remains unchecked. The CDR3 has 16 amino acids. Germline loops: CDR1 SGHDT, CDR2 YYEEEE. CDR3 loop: CASSVTSGGNTDTQYF.

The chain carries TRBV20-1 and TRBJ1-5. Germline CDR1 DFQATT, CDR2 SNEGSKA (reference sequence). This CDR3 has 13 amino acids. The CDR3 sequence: CSARGTLNQPQHF.

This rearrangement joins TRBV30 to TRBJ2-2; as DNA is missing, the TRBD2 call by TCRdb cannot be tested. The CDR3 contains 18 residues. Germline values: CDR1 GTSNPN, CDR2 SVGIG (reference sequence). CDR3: CAWSPGLAGLMGTGELFF.

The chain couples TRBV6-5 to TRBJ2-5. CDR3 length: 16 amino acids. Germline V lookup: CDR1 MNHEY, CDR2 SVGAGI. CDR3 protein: CASSYSSWRLQETQYF.

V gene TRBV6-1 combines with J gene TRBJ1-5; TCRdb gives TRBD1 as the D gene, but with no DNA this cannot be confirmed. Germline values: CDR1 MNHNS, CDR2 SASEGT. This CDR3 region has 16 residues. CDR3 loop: CASSGGQGGSYQPQHF.

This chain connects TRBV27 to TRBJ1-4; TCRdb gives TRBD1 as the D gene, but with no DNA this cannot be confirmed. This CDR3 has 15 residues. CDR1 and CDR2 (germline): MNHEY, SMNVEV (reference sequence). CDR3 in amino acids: CASSTPGVGDEKLFF.

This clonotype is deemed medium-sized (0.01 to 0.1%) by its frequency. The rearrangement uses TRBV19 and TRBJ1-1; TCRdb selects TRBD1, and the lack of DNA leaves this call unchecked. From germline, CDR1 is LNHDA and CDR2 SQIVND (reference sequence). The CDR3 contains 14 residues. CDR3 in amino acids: CASSRDTVNTEAFF.

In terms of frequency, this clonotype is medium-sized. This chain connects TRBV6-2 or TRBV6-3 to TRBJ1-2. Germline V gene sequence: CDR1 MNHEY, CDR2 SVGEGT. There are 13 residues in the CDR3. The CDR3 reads CASSPVEVYGYTF.

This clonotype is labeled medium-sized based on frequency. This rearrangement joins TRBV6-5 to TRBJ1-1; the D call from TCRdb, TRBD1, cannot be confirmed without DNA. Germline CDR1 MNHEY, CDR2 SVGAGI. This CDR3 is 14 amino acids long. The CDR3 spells CASSYGRGADEAFF.

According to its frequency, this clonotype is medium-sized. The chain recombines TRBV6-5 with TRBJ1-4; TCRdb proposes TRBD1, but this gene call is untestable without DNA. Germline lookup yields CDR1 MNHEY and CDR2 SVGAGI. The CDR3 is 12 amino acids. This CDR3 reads CASSPRGEKLFF.

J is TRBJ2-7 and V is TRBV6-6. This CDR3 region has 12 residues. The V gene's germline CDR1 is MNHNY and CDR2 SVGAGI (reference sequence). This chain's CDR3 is CASSNRVYEQYF.

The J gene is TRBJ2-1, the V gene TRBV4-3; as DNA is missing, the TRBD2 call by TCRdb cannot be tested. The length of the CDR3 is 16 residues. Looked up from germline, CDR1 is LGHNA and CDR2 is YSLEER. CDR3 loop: CASSQDVALGSNEQFF.

The CDR3 spells CASSDRTATQETQYF. This chain links TRBV12-3 or TRBV12-4 with TRBJ2-5; there is no DNA to check the TCRdb D call of TRBD1. This CDR3 has 15 amino acids.

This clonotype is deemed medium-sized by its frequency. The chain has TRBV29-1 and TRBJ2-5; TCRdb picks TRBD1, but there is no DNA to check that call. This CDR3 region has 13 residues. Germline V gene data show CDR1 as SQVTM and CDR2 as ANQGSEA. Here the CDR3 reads CSVTGPPGETQYF.

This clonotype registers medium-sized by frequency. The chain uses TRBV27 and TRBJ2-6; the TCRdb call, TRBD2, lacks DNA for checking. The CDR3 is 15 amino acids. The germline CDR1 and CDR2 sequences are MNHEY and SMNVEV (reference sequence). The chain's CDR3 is CASSLLVAGANVLTF.

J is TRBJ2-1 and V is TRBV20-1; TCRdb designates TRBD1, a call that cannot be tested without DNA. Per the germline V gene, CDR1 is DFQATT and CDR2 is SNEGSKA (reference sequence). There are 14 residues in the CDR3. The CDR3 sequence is CSARVTGAYNEQFF.

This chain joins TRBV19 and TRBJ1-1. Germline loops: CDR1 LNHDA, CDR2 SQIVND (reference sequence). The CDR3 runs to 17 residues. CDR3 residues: CASRVWRGPDENTEAFF.

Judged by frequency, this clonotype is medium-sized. The CDR3 sequence: CSVDVAGLYNEQFF. The V and J genes are TRBV29-1 and TRBJ2-1; the TCRdb D gene call, TRBD2, has no DNA to confirm it. This CDR3 comprises 14 residues. Germline values: CDR1 SQVTM, CDR2 ANQGSEA.

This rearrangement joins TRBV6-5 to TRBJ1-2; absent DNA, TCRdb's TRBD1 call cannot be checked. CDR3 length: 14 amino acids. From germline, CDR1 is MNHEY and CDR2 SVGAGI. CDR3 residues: CATTLTGGSAGYTF.

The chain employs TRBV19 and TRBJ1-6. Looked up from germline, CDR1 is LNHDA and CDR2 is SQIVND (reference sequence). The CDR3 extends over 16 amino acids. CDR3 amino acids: CASSIQGSSYNSPLHF.

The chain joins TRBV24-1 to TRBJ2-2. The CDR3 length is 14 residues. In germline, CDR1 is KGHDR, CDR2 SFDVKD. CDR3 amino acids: CATRGIANTGELFF.

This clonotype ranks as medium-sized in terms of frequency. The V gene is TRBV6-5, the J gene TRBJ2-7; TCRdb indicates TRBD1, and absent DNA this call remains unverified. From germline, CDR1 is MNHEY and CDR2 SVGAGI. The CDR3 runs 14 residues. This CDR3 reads CASRGQGVSYEQYF.

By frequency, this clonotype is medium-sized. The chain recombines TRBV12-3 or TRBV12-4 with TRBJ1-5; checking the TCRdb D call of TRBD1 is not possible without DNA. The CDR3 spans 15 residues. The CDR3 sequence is CASSPLTGGHQPQHF.